The TCR beta chain described here comes from a study of cytomegalovirus exposure and HLA in healthy donors. Overall study results and limits: A later analysis reportedly found fewer N-insertions in an Asian-associated ancestry cluster than the roughly 670-donor mean. Available immune exposure information covered CMV serostatus only. In vitro work confirmed that a few CMV-associated chains recognize CMV antigens. In an earlier analysis, productive rearrangement rates for most beta V segments clustered near 87% or 30%.

J was trimmed by 7 bases and V by 8 bases; bases with no gene match: 12. This CDR3 contains 16 residues. Germline CDR1 reads MDHEN; CDR2 reads SYDVKM. A word on this clone: Its matching antigen is unknown.

PCR amplification relied on 60 Vbeta primers (plus 13 Jbeta primers). Produced via immunoSEQ multiplex PCR; TCRdb's table is partial and in-frame only. Among about 90,000 clones listed, approximately 88% were seen once. The chain uses TRBV28 and TRBJ2-2, with 11 bases that match TRBD2. Sequenced material: PBMCs. The clonotype comes from a man between 18 and 35 years old in good health and CMV-seronegative. The CDR3 coding sequence is TGTGCCAGCTCGACCCCGGGGACTAGCGGAAGCGGGGAGCTGTTTTTT. This codes for CASSTPGTSGSGELFF.